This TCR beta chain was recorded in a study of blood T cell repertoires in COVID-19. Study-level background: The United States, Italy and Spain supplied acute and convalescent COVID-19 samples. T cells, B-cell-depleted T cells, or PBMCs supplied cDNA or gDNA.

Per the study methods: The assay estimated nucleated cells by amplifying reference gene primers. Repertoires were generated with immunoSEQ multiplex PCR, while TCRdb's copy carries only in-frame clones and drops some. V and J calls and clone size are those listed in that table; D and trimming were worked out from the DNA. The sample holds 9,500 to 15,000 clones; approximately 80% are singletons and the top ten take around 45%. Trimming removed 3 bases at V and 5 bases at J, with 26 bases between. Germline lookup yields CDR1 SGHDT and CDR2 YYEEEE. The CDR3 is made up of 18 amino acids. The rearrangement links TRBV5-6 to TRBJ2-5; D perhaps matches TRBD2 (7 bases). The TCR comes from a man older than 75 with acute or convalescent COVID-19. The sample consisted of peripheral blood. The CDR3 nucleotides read TGTGCCAGCAGCTCACTCGAGGGGGGGACGGATTGGTGGGAGACCCAGTACTTC. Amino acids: CASSSLEGGTDWWETQYF.